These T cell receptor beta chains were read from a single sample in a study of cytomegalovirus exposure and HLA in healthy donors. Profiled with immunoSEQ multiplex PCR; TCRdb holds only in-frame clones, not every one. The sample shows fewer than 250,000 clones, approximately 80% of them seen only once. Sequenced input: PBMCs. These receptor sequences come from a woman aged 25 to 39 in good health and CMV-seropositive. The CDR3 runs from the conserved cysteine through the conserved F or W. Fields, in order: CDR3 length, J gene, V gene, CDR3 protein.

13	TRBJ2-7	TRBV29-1	CSVAGTSLLVQYF
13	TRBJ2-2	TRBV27	CASGDGRSGELFF
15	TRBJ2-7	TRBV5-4	CASSLGQGATYEQYF
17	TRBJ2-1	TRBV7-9	CASTLRWLESSYNEQFF
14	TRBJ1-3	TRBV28	CASRSPISGNTIYF
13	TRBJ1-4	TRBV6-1	CASSETWGEKLFF
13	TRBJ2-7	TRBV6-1	CASLGQGSYEQYF
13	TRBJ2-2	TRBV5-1	CASTPPTRGELFF
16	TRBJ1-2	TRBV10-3	CAISEITILDRDGYTF
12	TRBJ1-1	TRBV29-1	CSAFGANTEAFF
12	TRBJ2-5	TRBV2	CASSRIQETQYF
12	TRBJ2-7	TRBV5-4	CASSLGQDEQYF
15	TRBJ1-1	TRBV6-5	CASSYSKLGATEAFF
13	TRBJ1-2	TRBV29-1	CSSWTGGLGGYTF
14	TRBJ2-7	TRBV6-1	CASSPDDLDYEQYF
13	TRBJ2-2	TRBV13	CASSQGRTGELFF
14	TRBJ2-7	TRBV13	CASSPGLAAHEQYF
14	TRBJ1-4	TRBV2	CASKRGVANEKLFF
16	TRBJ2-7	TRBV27	CASSLSRRGASYEQYF
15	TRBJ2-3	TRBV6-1	CASSEARGSTDTQYF
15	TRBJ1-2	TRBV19	CASSMDRRSFYGYTF
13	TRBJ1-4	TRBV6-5	CASSRGVSEKLFF
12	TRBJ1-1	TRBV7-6	CASSVGPGEAFF
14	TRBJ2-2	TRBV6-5	CASSWAGAVGELFF
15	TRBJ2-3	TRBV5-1	CASSFERRGTDTQYF
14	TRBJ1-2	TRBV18	CASSPPGQGYGYTF
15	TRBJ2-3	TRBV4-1	CASSQTGPSTDTQYF
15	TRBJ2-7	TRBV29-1	CSASSTGDSSYEQYF
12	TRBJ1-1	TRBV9	CASSGQYTEAFF
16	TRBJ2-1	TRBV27	CASSLSVETEYNEQFF
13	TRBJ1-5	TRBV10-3	CAARGDSNQPQHF
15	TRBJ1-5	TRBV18	CASSPLRDRVSLQHF
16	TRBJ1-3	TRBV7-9	CASSHPDRTGGNTIYF
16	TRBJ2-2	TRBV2	CASSTGHSANTGELFF
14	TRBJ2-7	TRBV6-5	CASSYAGGAYEQYF
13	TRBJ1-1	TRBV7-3	CASSPGRDTEAFF
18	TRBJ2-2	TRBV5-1	CASSLVPSGRVTPGELFF
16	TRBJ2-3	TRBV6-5	CASSFGTELGTDTQYF
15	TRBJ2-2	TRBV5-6	CASSYGTGRTGELFF
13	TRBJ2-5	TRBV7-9	CASSREYQETQYF
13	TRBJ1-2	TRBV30	CAWRKTGVEGYTF
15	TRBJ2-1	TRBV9	CASSGPGLGANEQFF
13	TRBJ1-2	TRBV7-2	CASSYTAEGGYTF
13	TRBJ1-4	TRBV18	CASSPTDREKLFF
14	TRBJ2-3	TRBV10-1	CASSLRQGTDTQYF
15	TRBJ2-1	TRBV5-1	CASSLSGRGYNEQFF
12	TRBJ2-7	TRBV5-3	CARSACPGGWYF
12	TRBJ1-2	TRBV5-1	CASSSELYGYTF
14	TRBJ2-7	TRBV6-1	CASSDRTGPFEQYF
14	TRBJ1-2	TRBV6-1	CASSEWTGGNGYTF
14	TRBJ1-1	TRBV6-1	CASSLEGVNTEAFF
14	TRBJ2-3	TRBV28	CASRRDRGPETQYF